Listed below are T cell receptor beta chains from one sample, sequenced in a study of blood T cell repertoires in COVID-19. Here immunoSEQ multiplex PCR was the method, and the copy in TCRdb shows in-frame clones only, minus some. Of roughly 100,000 clones in the sample, around nine tenths are singletons; the top ten hold approximately 2.9%. The source material was peripheral blood. The receptors were gathered from a man aged 50-60 years with active or convalescent COVID-19. The CDR3 runs from the conserved cysteine through the conserved F or W. The D gene is left open where the match is weak. Clone size, where shown, is once, few, many, or a class for clones that have expanded.

>NA|NA|TRBJ2-3|TRBV6-6
CASSPNTDTQYF
TGTGCCAGCAGCCCCAACACAGATACGCAGTATTTT
>once|NA|TRBJ2-6|TRBV19
CASSITGSRSGANVLTF
TGTGCCAGTAGTATAACAGGGAGCCGCTCTGGGGCCAACGTCCTGACTTTC
>NA|NA|TRBJ2-2|TRBV18
CASSRGDNTGELFF
TGTGCCAGCTCACGGGGGGACAACACCGGGGAGCTGTTTTTT
>NA|TRBD2|TRBJ2-1|TRBV7-9
CASSPTSGGFVFF
TGTGCCAGCAGCCCAACTAGCGGGGGGTTTGTGTTCTTC
>NA|NA|TRBJ1-3|TRBV25-1
CASSETGYGNTIYF
TGTGCCAGCAGTGAAACCGGGTATGGAAACACCATATATTTT
>NA|NA|TRBJ2-7|TRBV5-8
CASSIRQVPYEQYF
TGTGCCAGCAGTATTAGACAGGTCCCCTACGAGCAGTACTTC
>NA|TRBD1|TRBJ1-2|TRBV5-5
CASSLMFGQGADNGYTF
TGTGCCAGCAGCTTAATGTTCGGACAGGGTGCGGATAATGGCTACACCTTC
>NA|NA|TRBJ2-5|TRBV5-1
CASSVQPIQETQYF
TGCGCCAGCAGCGTACAGCCCATCCAAGAGACCCAGTACTTC
>NA|NA|TRBJ1-6|TRBV5-1
CASSFGGDNSPLHF
TGCGCCAGCAGCTTCGGGGGTGATAATTCACCCCTCCACTTT
>NA|NA|TRBJ2-2|TRBV14
CASSQGRYTGELFF
TGTGCCAGCAGCCAGGGCAGGTACACCGGGGAGCTGTTTTTT
>NA|NA|TRBJ1-5|TRBV12-3/TRBV12-4
CASSFAGNQPQHF
TGTGCCAGCAGTTTCGCGGGGAATCAGCCCCAGCATTTT
>NA|NA|TRBJ1-1|TRBV5-1
CASSFRFQGDTEAFF
TGCGCCAGCAGCTTTAGATTTCAGGGTGACACTGAAGCTTTCTTT
>once|NA|TRBJ1-1|TRBV7-9
CASSFRLEAFF
TGTGCCAGCAGCTTCAGGCTTGAAGCTTTCTTT
>NA|TRBD1|TRBJ1-6|TRBV28
CASRRGQDGSPLHF
TGTGCCAGCAGAAGAGGACAGGATGGGTCACCCCTCCACTTT
>NA|NA|TRBJ2-1|TRBV5-1
CASSLGATYNEQFF
TGCGCCAGCAGTCTTGGGGCTACCTACAATGAGCAGTTCTTC
>NA|NA|TRBJ1-3|TRBV5-1
CASSDRTGNGNTIYF
TGCGCCAGCAGCGACCGAACAGGGAATGGAAACACCATATATTTT
>NA|TRBD1|TRBJ2-5|TRBV20-1
CSASSARGTGQETQYF
TGCAGTGCTAGTTCCGCTCGAGGGACAGGGCAAGAGACCCAGTACTTC
>NA|NA|TRBJ2-2|TRBV6-5
CASSYETSTNTGELFF
TGTGCCAGCAGTTACGAGACAAGCACGAACACCGGGGAGCTGTTTTTT
>NA|NA|TRBJ2-1|TRBV7-8
CASSLAAGYGREQFF
TGTGCCAGCAGCTTAGCTGCGGGGTACGGACGTGAGCAGTTCTTC
>NA|NA|TRBJ1-5|TRBV4-1
CASSQEGGGAGSNQPQHF
TGCGCCAGCAGCCAAGAGGGGGGGGGCGCGGGGAGCAATCAGCCCCAGCATTTT
>NA|NA|TRBJ2-2|TRBV9
CASSVGSPNTGELFF
TGTGCCAGCAGCGTAGGGAGTCCGAACACCGGGGAGCTGTTTTTT
>NA|TRBD1|TRBJ1-4|TRBV2
CASSEEWTGGEKLFF
TGTGCCAGCAGTGAGGAGTGGACAGGGGGTGAAAAACTGTTTTTT
>NA|TRBD1|TRBJ1-3|TRBV5-1
CASSSKQGASGNTIYF
TGCGCCAGCAGCTCGAAACAGGGGGCCTCTGGAAACACCATATATTTT
>few|NA|TRBJ1-2|TRBV7-9
CASSLSDRKAYGYTF
TGTGCCAGCAGCTTATCCGACAGGAAGGCCTATGGCTACACCTTC
>NA|TRBD1|TRBJ1-5|TRBV10-1
CASGTGEYSNQPQHF
TGCGCCAGCGGAACAGGGGAATATAGCAATCAGCCCCAGCATTTT
>NA|TRBD2|TRBJ2-3|TRBV3-1/TRBV3-2
CASSQYSGGADTQYF
TGTGCCAGCAGCCAATATAGCGGGGGGGCAGATACGCAGTATTTT
>NA|NA|TRBJ1-2|TRBV6-5
CASRKNRAEENGYTF
TGTGCCAGCAGGAAGAATCGGGCGGAGGAGAATGGCTACACCTTC
>NA|TRBD1|TRBJ2-2|TRBV9
CASSEGQGAGGELFF
TGTGCCAGCAGCGAGGGACAGGGGGCCGGCGGGGAGCTGTTTTTT
>NA|NA|TRBJ2-5|TRBV9
CASSVQGWETQYF
TGTGCCAGCAGCGTACAGGGTTGGGAGACCCAGTACTTC
>NA|TRBD2|TRBJ2-3|TRBV3-1/TRBV3-2
CASSPTSISTDTQYF
TGTGCCAGCAGTCCGACTAGCATAAGCACAGATACGCAGTATTTT
>NA|TRBD1|TRBJ1-6|TRBV5-4
CASSYPGQGSSYNSPLHF
TGTGCCAGCAGCTATCCGGGACAGGGGAGCTCCTATAATTCACCCCTCCACTTT
>NA|TRBD1|TRBJ2-1|TRBV28
CASRTQGSGQFF
TGTGCCAGCAGAACACAGGGGTCTGGGCAGTTCTTC
>NA|NA|TRBJ2-7|TRBV7-2
CASSPETGAYEQYF
TGTGCCAGCAGCCCTGAAACCGGGGCCTACGAGCAGTACTTC
>NA|NA|TRBJ2-1|TRBV5-1
CASSLARGANEQFF
TGCGCCAGCAGCTTGGCTAGGGGCGCAAATGAGCAGTTCTTC
>NA|NA|TRBJ2-5|TRBV11-2
CASSSPRAGETQYF
TGTGCCAGCAGCTCACCAAGGGCGGGAGAGACCCAGTACTTC